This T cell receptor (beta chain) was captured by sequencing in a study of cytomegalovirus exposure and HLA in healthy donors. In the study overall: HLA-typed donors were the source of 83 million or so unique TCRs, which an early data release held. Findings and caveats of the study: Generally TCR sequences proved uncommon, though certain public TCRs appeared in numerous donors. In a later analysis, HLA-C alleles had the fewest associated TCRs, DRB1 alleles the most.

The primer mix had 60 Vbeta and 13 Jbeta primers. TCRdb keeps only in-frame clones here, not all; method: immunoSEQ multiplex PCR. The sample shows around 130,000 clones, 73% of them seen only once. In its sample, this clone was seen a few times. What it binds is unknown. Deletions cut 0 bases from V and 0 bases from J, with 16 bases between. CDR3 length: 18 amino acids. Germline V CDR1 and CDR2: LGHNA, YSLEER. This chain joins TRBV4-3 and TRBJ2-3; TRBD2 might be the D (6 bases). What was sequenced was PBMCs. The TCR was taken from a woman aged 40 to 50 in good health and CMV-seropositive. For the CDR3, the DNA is TGCGCCAGCAGCCAAGATCGCGGGACGGCGGATAGCACAGATACGCAGTATTTT. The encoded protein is CASSQDRGTADSTDTQYF.